The 32 T cell receptor beta chains below all came from one sample that was sequenced in a study of blood T cell repertoires in COVID-19. Produced via immunoSEQ multiplex PCR; TCRdb's table is partial and in-frame only. The sample includes 200,000 to 250,000 clones, around 82% seen only once; the top ten take 10% to 15%. Sequences were obtained from peripheral blood. The origin of the receptors is a human donor in a cohort sampled during active COVID-19.

This chain links TRBV10-2 with TRBJ1-2; 8 nucleotides align to TRBD1. J lost 5 bases, V lost 5 bases, and 16 bases had no gene match. This CDR3 spans 17 amino acids. Germline V gene lookup returns CDR1 WSHSY and CDR2 SAAADI. Here the CDR3 DNA reads TGCGCCAGCAGTCAATATACCTTACACAGGGGGAGATATGGCTACACCTTC. Protein product: CASSQYTLHRGRYGYTF.

V gene TRBV5-4 combines with J gene TRBJ2-7; TRBD2 is a possible D gene (5 bases). CDR1 and CDR2 from the germline V gene are SGHNT and YYREEE (reference sequence). The CDR3 has 11 amino acids. Trimming removed 4 bases from V and 4 bases from J, with 6 bases in between. The CDR3 DNA reads as TGTGCCAGCAGCGGGGAGTACGAGCAGTACTTC. Protein sequence: CASSGEYEQYF. Complete variable domain (other parts from reference TRBV5-4 and TRBJ2-7): ETGVTQSPTHLIKTRGQQVTLRCSSQSGHNTVSWYQQALGQGPQFIFQYYREEENGRGNFPPRFSGLQFPNYSSELNVNALELDDSALYLCASSGEYEQYFGPGTRLTVT.

The genes are TRBV5-1 and TRBJ1-3; 10 bases are shared with TRBD1. The CDR3 contains 15 residues. Unmatched junction bases numbered 3, after V lost 4 bases and J lost 2 bases. Germline values: CDR1 SGHRS, CDR2 YFSETQ. For the CDR3, the DNA is TGCGCCAGCAGCCAGGGGACAGGGGCTGGAAACACCATATATTTT. Protein sequence: CASSQGTGAGNTIYF.

The genes are TRBV6-5 and TRBJ1-5; 8 positions agree with TRBD1. The ends lost 5 bases at V and 3 bases at J; junction bases unmatched: 6. CDR3 length: 15 residues. Germline lookup yields CDR1 MNHEY and CDR2 SVGAGI. CDR3 loop: CASSMTGADNQPQHF. The CDR3 coding sequence is TGTGCCAGCAGTATGACAGGGGCTGACAATCAGCCCCAGCATTTT.

The chain uses TRBV2 and TRBJ2-1; 8 nucleotides line up with TRBD1. CDR1 and CDR2 (germline): SNHLY, FYNNEI. CDR3 length equals 15 residues. With V trimmed by 4 bases and J by 6 bases, 8 bases remained unmatched. CDR3: CASSAGQGAANEQFF. In nucleotides, the CDR3 is TGTGCCAGCAGTGCGGGGCAGGGGGCCGCCAATGAGCAGTTCTTC.

V and J are TRBV3-1 (or the pseudogene TRBV3-2) and TRBJ1-1, with unresolved D. CDR3 length: 12 amino acids. Germline V gene lookup returns CDR1 LGHDT and CDR2 YNNKEL (reference sequence). Trimming left V 3 bases short and J 1 base short, with 3 bases between. The CDR3 coding sequence is TGTGCCAGCAGCCACCGGAACACTGAAGCTTTCTTT. Protein sequence: CASSHRNTEAFF.

The CDR3 region is CASSLEITSGLWYF. CDR3 in DNA: TGCGCCAGCAGCTTGGAAATTACTAGCGGGTTATGGTACTTC. The chain joins TRBV5-1 to TRBJ2-7; 9 bases agree with TRBD2. The CDR3 runs 14 residues. V shed 0 bases, J shed 12 bases, and the junction held 10 bases outside the gene matches. Germline CDR1 SGHRS, CDR2 YFSETQ.

The chain links TRBV2 to TRBJ1-2, with 7 bases aligning to TRBD1. The germline gives CDR1 SNHLY, CDR2 FYNNEI. The CDR3 is made up of 17 amino acids. After removal of 5 bases from V and 0 bases from J, the junction contained 12 bases not matched to a gene. The DNA of the CDR3 is TGTGCCAGCAGTTTACCGGGACAGCCTTTAGCTAACTATGGCTACACCTTC. Encoded protein: CASSLPGQPLANYGYTF. Combining the CDR3 with reference TRBV2 and TRBJ1-2 gives the whole variable domain EPEVTQTPSHQVTQMGQEVILRCVPISNHLYFYWYRQILGQKVEFLVSFYNNEISEKSEIFDDQFSVERPDGSNFTLKIRSTKLEDSAMYFCASSLPGQPLANYGYTFGSGTRLTVV.

The rearrangement uses TRBV4-3 and TRBJ2-7; a weak D match, TRBD1 (5 bases). CDR3 size: 14 residues. Trimming took off 3 bases at V and 2 bases at J, with 11 bases between the two ends. Per the germline V gene, CDR1 is LGHNA and CDR2 is YSLEER. Here the CDR3 DNA reads TGCGCCAGCAGCCAGGGGCGTGGGGCCTACGAGCAGTACTTC. Translated: CASSQGRGAYEQYF.

In this sample, this clone turned up a few times. V gene TRBV6-2 or TRBV6-3 combines with J gene TRBJ1-5; D not resolved. V was pared by 6 bases and J by 4 bases, with 7 bases between. This CDR3 region has 12 residues. The V gene's germline CDR1 is MNHEY and CDR2 SVGEGT. CDR3 bases: TGTGCCAGCAGCACGGGGAATCAGCCCCAGCATTTT. As protein: CASSTGNQPQHF.

The count of this clone is one. This chain links TRBV3-1 (or the pseudogene TRBV3-2) with TRBJ2-5; TRBD1 matches 11 bases. The CDR3 length is 17 residues. Germline V CDR1 and CDR2: LGHDT, YNNKEL (reference sequence). With 1 base clipped from V and 5 bases from J, the junction kept 9 bases outside the gene matches. CDR3 loop: CASSQGTGGAERETQYF. The CDR3 DNA follows: TGTGCCAGCAGCCAAGGGACAGGGGGCGCGGAGAGGGAGACCCAGTACTTC.

The chain is built from TRBV7-8 and TRBJ2-7, with D maybe TRBD2 (6 bases). Germline loops: CDR1 SGHVS, CDR2 FQNEAQ. Trimming stripped 5 bases from V and 3 bases from J, with 20 bases between. There are 16 residues in the CDR3. The CDR3 is CASSINSPSRGYEQYF. The CDR3 nucleotides are TGTGCCAGCAGCATAAACTCTCCGTCGCGGGGCTACGAGCAGTACTTC.

As regards this clone: Compared with germline, one end of the junction differs, possibly owing to a read error. The V gene is TRBV7-7, the J gene TRBJ1-3; D gene uncertain. The CDR3 covers 15 residues. Germline-derived CDR1 and CDR2 are SSHAT and FNYEAQ (reference sequence). CDR3 DNA sequence: TGTGCTAGCAGCTTATACCCAGGCCCTGGAAACACCATATATTTT. It codes for CASSLYPGPGNTIYF.

The rearrangement links TRBV10-3 to TRBJ2-2; 8 bases line up with TRBD1. CDR3 length: 15 amino acids. V was pared by 3 bases and J by 4 bases, with 4 bases of the junction left unmatched. CDR1 and CDR2 (germline): ENHRY, SYGVKD. CDR3 in DNA: TGTGCCATCAGTGACGGACAGGGACCCACCGGGGAGCTGTTTTTT. Protein: CAISDGQGPTGELFF.

The J gene is TRBJ1-5, the V gene TRBV13; D possibly corresponds to TRBD1 (6 bases). The CDR3 consists of 16 residues. Trimming took off 4 bases at V and 2 bases at J, with 15 bases between the two ends. CDR1 is PRHDT, CDR2 FYEKMQ, per germline (reference sequence). Written as DNA, the CDR3 is TGTGCCAGCAGCTACGGGGCCAGGGGTCGCAATCAGCCCCAGCATTTT. Its translation is CASSYGARGRNQPQHF.

Points on this clone: One junction end disagrees with the germline gene, perhaps due to a read error. The chain is built from TRBV7-8 and TRBJ2-3, with 8 nucleotides matching TRBD2. The V gene's germline CDR1 is SGHVS and CDR2 FQNEAQ. CDR3 size: 16 residues. The CDR3 sequence: CASSVAGTRLTDTQYF. The CDR3, as DNA: TGTGCCAGCAGCGTAGCCGGGACTAGGCTCACAGATACGCAGTATTTT.

This chain connects TRBV19 to TRBJ1-1; TRBD1 might be the D (6 bases). V dropped 1 base and J dropped 3 bases, with 12 bases sitting between them. The germline V gene encodes CDR1 LNHDA and CDR2 SQIVND (reference sequence). The CDR3 loop spans 15 amino acids. The CDR3 bases are TGTGCCAGTAGTATAGGTGGGGGCGCGGACACTGAAGCTTTCTTT. It codes for CASSIGGGADTEAFF.

Comment on this clone: An end of the junction differs from the germline gene, which may be a read error. The rearrangement links TRBV12-3 or TRBV12-4 to TRBJ2-4; D might be TRBD2 (6 bases). The CDR3 runs to 12 residues. CDR3 region: CASGLGGNIQYF. The CDR3, as DNA: TGTGCCAGCGGTTTGGGGGGAAACATTCAGTACTTC.

The rearrangement joins TRBV28 to TRBJ1-1, with D maybe TRBD1 (5 bases). The CDR3 length is 19 residues. Looked up from germline, CDR1 is MDHEN and CDR2 is SYDVKM. V was pared by 2 bases and J by 0 bases, with 22 bases between. The CDR3 region is CASSLQVGGEDFMNTEAFF. In DNA, the CDR3 is TGTGCCAGCAGTTTACAGGTTGGAGGGGAGGATTTCATGAACACTGAAGCTTTCTTT.

This chain uses TRBV3-1 (or the pseudogene TRBV3-2) with TRBJ1-5; 7 bases are shared with TRBD1. The CDR3 has 15 amino acids. With V trimmed by 1 base and J by 6 bases, 6 bases remained unmatched. The germline V gene has CDR1 LGHDT and CDR2 YNNKEL (reference sequence). The CDR3 loop is CASSQGPGGGQPQHF. In DNA form, the CDR3 reads TGTGCCAGCAGCCAAGGCCCAGGGGGTGGTCAGCCCCAGCATTTT.

The gene calls are TRBV19 and TRBJ1-4; 7 nucleotides match TRBD1. The CDR3 totals 14 residues. With V trimmed by 3 bases and J by 5 bases, 3 bases remained unmatched. Germline CDR1 LNHDA, CDR2 SQIVND (reference sequence). CDR3 in amino acids: CASSMGDRNEKLFF. In DNA, the CDR3 is TGTGCCAGTAGTATGGGGGACAGAAATGAAAAACTGTTTTTT.

The rearrangement links TRBV11-2 to TRBJ2-4; 8 nucleotides agree with TRBD1. The length of the CDR3 is 18 residues. Trimming removed 5 bases from V and 2 bases from J; junction bases left unmatched: 14. CDR1 and CDR2 (germline): SGHAT, FQNNGV. The CDR3, as DNA: TGTGCCAGCAGCCCCCGGGTGGACAGGGCGGGGTCCAAAAACATTCAGTACTTC. It codes for CASSPRVDRAGSKNIQYF.

This clone is a singleton in its sample. The V call is TRBV11-3, the J call TRBJ2-5, with TRBD2 identical over 7 bases. The CDR3 runs 15 residues. V lost 4 bases and J lost 5; bases outside the gene matches: 10. Germline V gene lookup returns CDR1 SGHNT and CDR2 YENEEA. CDR3 DNA: TGTGCCAGCAGCTACGCGGGGGACCGGGGGGAGACCCAGTACTTC. It encodes CASSYAGDRGETQYF.

The chain carries TRBV4-3 and TRBJ1-1; 8 positions match TRBD1. The CDR3 sequence is 14 residues long. In germline, CDR1 is LGHNA, CDR2 YSLEER. V lost 4 bases to trimming and J lost 2 bases; unmatched junction nucleotides: 3. The CDR3 region is CASSLGQGNTEAFF. The CDR3 DNA reads TGCGCCAGCAGCCTAGGACAGGGCAACACTGAAGCTTTCTTT.

This clone occurred once. This chain uses TRBV29-1 with TRBJ1-2; D not resolved. V dropped 5 bases and J dropped 9 bases, with 13 bases sitting between them. The CDR3 has 11 amino acids. CDR1 and CDR2 (germline): SQVTM, ANQGSEA. The CDR3 reads CSVTDYKSYTF. CDR3 nucleotide sequence: TGCAGCGTTACCGACTACAAGAGCTACACCTTC. Complete variable domain (other parts from reference TRBV29-1 and TRBJ1-2): SAVISQKPSRDICQRGTSLTIQCQVDSQVTMMFWYRQQPGQSLTLIATANQGSEATYESGFVIDKFPISRPNLTFSTLTVSNMSPEDSSIYLCSVTDYKSYTFGSGTRLTVV.

The rearrangement uses TRBV28 and TRBJ2-1; TRBD2 aligns across 10 bases. This CDR3 is built from 15 residues. Looked up from germline, CDR1 is MDHEN and CDR2 is SYDVKM. J was trimmed by 4 bases and V by 6 bases; bases with no gene match: 6. The CDR3 sequence: CASRFSGGSYNEQFF. CDR3 nucleotides: TGTGCCAGCAGATTTAGCGGGGGGTCTTACAATGAGCAGTTCTTC.

The genes are TRBV7-8 and TRBJ1-1; 9 nucleotides align to TRBD1. The ends lost 5 bases at V and 4 bases at J; junction bases unmatched: 17. There are 18 residues in the CDR3. Per the germline V gene, CDR1 is SGHVS and CDR2 is FQNEAQ. The CDR3 loop reads CASSPVTGGPRMGTEAFF. CDR3 DNA: TGTGCCAGCAGCCCAGTGACAGGGGGACCTCGGATGGGCACTGAAGCTTTCTTT.

This clone was found once. V is TRBV19 and J is TRBJ1-6; the match to TRBD1 covers 9 bases. V lost 5 bases to trimming and J lost 6 bases; unmatched junction nucleotides: 11. In germline, CDR1 is LNHDA, CDR2 SQIVND (reference sequence). The CDR3 extends over 17 amino acids. CDR3 protein: CASSAGDRGRINSPLHF. Here the CDR3 DNA reads TGTGCCAGTAGTGCCGGCGACAGGGGGAGAATTAATTCACCCCTCCACTTT.

This clone was counted a single time. The V call is TRBV6-2 or TRBV6-3, the J call TRBJ1-1, with a tentative D call TRBD1 (5 bases). The CDR3 spans 13 residues. Trimming cost V 6 bases and J 5 bases, with 13 bases left between them. CDR1 is MNHEY and CDR2 is SVGEGT in the germline V gene. The CDR3 DNA sequence: TGTGCCAGCAGCCTTTCAAGGGGAACTGAAGCTTTCTTT. Amino acids: CASSLSRGTEAFF.

In its sample, this clone was seen once. V usage is TRBV29-1 and J usage is TRBJ2-7; TRBD1 is a possible D gene (6 bases). There are 17 residues in the CDR3. Germline loops: CDR1 SQVTM, CDR2 ANQGSEA. The V and J ends lost 6 bases and 1 base respectively, with 25 bases between them. The CDR3 region is CSVVLHRDLQGSYEQYF. The CDR3 nucleotides are TGCAGCGTCGTCTTACATCGGGACCTACAGGGATCCTACGAGCAGTACTTC.

The chain employs TRBV7-6 and TRBJ2-7; 7 bases match TRBD2. The CDR3 length is 14 residues. V dropped 0 bases and J dropped 6; count of bases not matched to a gene: 5. Germline CDR1 and CDR2: SGHVS and FNYEAQ. The CDR3 loop is CASSLAGGPSEQYF. As DNA, the CDR3 is TGTGCCAGCAGCTTAGCGGGAGGGCCCTCCGAGCAGTACTTC.

CDR3 sequence: CASSLQAGGDTGELFF. The CDR3 DNA reads TGTGCCAGCAGCTTACAAGCGGGGGGAGACACCGGGGAGCTGTTTTTT. The chain recombines TRBV7-2 with TRBJ2-2; 9 nucleotides line up with TRBD2. CDR1 SGHTA and CDR2 FQGNSA come from the germline V gene. V lost 2 bases, J lost 3 bases, and 4 bases stayed unmatched. The length of the CDR3 is 16 residues. Combining the CDR3 with reference TRBV7-2 and TRBJ2-2 gives the whole variable domain GAGVSQSPSNKVTEKGKDVELRCDPISGHTALYWYRQSLGQGLEFLIYFQGNSAPDKSGLPSDRFSAERTGGSVSTLTIQRTQQEDSAVYLCASSLQAGGDTGELFFGEGSRLTVL.